Listed below are T cell receptor beta chains from one sample, sequenced in a study of OX40 agonist ivuxolimab in advanced cancers. Here immunoSEQ multiplex PCR was the method, and the copy in TCRdb shows in-frame clones only, minus some. The sample records about 37,000 clones, approximately 86% being singletons. The sample in question was CD4+ or CD8+ T cells sorted from blood, obtained in a trial of the OX40 agonist ivuxolimab. These receptors came from an adult with an advanced solid tumor such as melanoma, head and neck, liver or kidney cancer. Both conserved end residues are part of each CDR3. Each record gives: V gene, J gene, CDR3 length, D gene, clone size, CDR3 protein, CDR3 DNA. D genes are given only for firm matches. Not every row has a clone size; where given, it reads once, few, many or a size class.

TRBV29-1	TRBJ2-1	13	TRBD2	-	CSVAAGTSNEQFF	TGCAGCGTCGCCGCAGGGACTAGCAATGAGCAGTTCTTC
TRBV11-2	TRBJ2-2	17	TRBD2	few	CASSFLGGRQHTGELFF	TGTGCCAGCAGCTTCCTCGGGGGGAGACAGCACACCGGGGAGCTGTTTTTT
TRBV15	TRBJ1-2	13	-	few	CATSYTGHYGYTF	TGTGCCACCAGCTATACAGGGCACTATGGCTACACCTTC
TRBV5-6	TRBJ1-6	15	-	few	CASSLGDFVESPLHF	TGTGCCAGCAGCTTGGGGGATTTTGTGGAATCACCCCTCCACTTT
TRBV15	TRBJ2-3	16	TRBD2	once	CATSPGLAGDTDTQYF	TGTGCCACCAGCCCGGGACTAGCGGGGGACACAGATACGCAGTATTTT
TRBV6-5	TRBJ2-3	14	TRBD1	-	CASSSTSRGDTQYF	TGTGCCAGCAGTTCCACCTCCAGGGGGGATACGCAGTATTTT
TRBV18	TRBJ2-5	17	TRBD2	-	CASSPNTASGRGETQYF	TGTGCCAGCTCACCTAATACCGCCAGCGGGAGGGGAGAGACCCAGTACTTC
TRBV4-1	TRBJ2-3	15	-	-	CASSLLRVSTDTQYF	TGCGCCAGCAGCCTCCTACGCGTGAGCACAGATACGCAGTATTTT
TRBV4-2	TRBJ2-1	14	TRBD2	-	CASSQAGGYNEQFF	TGTGCCAGCAGCCAAGCGGGGGGCTACAATGAGCAGTTCTTC
TRBV11-3	TRBJ2-1	12	-	-	CASSLGPQEQFF	TGTGCCAGCAGCTTAGGACCCCAGGAGCAGTTCTTC
TRBV14	TRBJ2-7	13	-	-	CASSQVWAGEQYF	TGTGCCAGCAGCCAAGTGTGGGCGGGGGAGCAGTACTTC
TRBV6-1	TRBJ1-1	11	-	-	CASDRNTEAFF	TGTGCCAGCGACAGAAACACTGAAGCTTTCTTT
TRBV12-5	TRBJ2-3	14	TRBD1	-	CASGRDRGTDTQYF	TGTGCTAGTGGACGGGACAGGGGAACAGATACGCAGTATTTT
TRBV6-1	TRBJ2-3	14	-	-	CASSPGLWSDTQYF	TGTGCCAGCAGTCCGGGGTTATGGTCGGATACGCAGTATTTT
TRBV6-1	TRBJ1-6	15	-	-	CASQGSGHYNSPLHF	TGTGCCAGCCAAGGGTCGGGACACTATAATTCACCCCTCCACTTT
TRBV9	TRBJ2-5	13	-	-	CASSEWAQGTQYF	TGTGCCAGCAGCGAATGGGCTCAGGGGACCCAGTACTTC
TRBV9	TRBJ1-4	15	-	-	CASSVGITANEKLFF	TGTGCCAGCAGCGTAGGGATCACGGCTAATGAAAAACTGTTTTTT
TRBV27	TRBJ2-1	14	-	-	CASSLRSSYNEQFF	TGTGCCAGCAGTTTACGGAGCTCCTACAATGAGCAGTTCTTC
TRBV19	TRBJ1-6	13	-	few	CASSGQQNSPLHF	TGTGCCAGTTCCGGACAGCAAAATTCACCCCTCCACTTT
TRBV7-3	TRBJ2-2	15	TRBD2	-	CASSPTSGNTGELFF	TGTGCCAGCAGCCCCACTAGCGGGAACACCGGGGAGCTGTTTTTT
TRBV2	TRBJ2-3	15	-	once	CASLRELARTDTQYF	TGTGCCAGCCTTCGTGAGCTAGCGAGGACAGATACGCAGTATTTT
TRBV19	TRBJ2-7	13	-	-	CATGYEGFSEQYF	TGTGCCACCGGCTATGAGGGATTTAGCGAGCAGTACTTC
TRBV5-1	TRBJ2-1	13	-	-	CASSTDPTYEQFF	TGCGCCAGCAGCACCGACCCGACGTATGAGCAGTTCTTC
TRBV18	TRBJ1-3	14	TRBD1	-	CASSPNRGGNTIYF	TGTGCCAGCTCACCAAACAGGGGAGGAAACACCATATATTTT
TRBV5-1	TRBJ2-7	14	-	-	CASSLTGQTYEQYF	TGCGCCAGCAGCTTGACGGGGCAGACCTACGAGCAGTACTTC
TRBV9	TRBJ1-4	16	TRBD1	-	CASSVTGGATNEKLFF	TGTGCCAGCAGCGTAACAGGGGGCGCAACTAATGAAAAACTGTTTTTT
TRBV28	TRBJ1-4	15	-	-	CASSSLGGGVEKLFF	TGTGCCAGCAGTTCTCTGGGTGGAGGGGTTGAAAAACTGTTTTTT
TRBV4-1	TRBJ2-5	16	-	-	CASSQEPPGPWETQYF	TGCGCCAGCAGCCAAGAACCCCCCGGGCCCTGGGAGACCCAGTACTTC